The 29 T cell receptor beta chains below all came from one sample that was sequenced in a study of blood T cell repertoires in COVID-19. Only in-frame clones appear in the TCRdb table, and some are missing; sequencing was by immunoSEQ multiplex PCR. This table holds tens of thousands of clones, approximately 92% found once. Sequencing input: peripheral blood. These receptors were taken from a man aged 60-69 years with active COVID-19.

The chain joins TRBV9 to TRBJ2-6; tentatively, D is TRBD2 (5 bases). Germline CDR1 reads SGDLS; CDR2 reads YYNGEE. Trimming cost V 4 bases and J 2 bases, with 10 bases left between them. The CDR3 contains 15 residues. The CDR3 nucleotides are TGTGCCAGCAGCAAAGAGGGAGCTGGGGCCAACGTCCTGACTTTC. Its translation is CASSKEGAGANVLTF. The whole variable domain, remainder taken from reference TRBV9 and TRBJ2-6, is DSGVTQTPKHLITATGQRVTLRCSPRSGDLSVYWYQQSLDQGLQFLIQYYNGEERAKGNILERFSAQQFPDLHSELNLSSLELGDSALYFCASSKEGAGANVLTFGAGSRLTVL.

The CDR3 is CASSQVFGSGFHEQYF. For the CDR3, the DNA is TGCGCCAGCAGCCAAGTGTTCGGGAGCGGGTTCCACGAGCAGTACTTC. The V call is TRBV4-3, the J call TRBJ2-7, with D maybe TRBD2 (6 bases). The CDR3 runs 16 residues. Deletions cut 1 base from V and 5 bases from J, with 18 bases between. CDR1 LGHNA and CDR2 YSLEER come from the germline V gene.

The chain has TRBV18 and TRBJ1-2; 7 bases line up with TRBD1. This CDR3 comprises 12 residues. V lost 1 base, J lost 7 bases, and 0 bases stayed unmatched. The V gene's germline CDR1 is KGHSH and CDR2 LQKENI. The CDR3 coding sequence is TGTGCCAGCTCACCACAGGGGGCTGGCTACACCTTC. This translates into CASSPQGAGYTF. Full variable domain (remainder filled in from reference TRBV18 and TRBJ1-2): NAGVMQNPRHLVRRRGQEARLRCSPMKGHSHVYWYRQLPEEGLKFMVYLQKENIIDESGMPKERFSAEFPKEGPSILRIQQVVRGDSAAYFCASSPQGAGYTFGSGTRLTVV.

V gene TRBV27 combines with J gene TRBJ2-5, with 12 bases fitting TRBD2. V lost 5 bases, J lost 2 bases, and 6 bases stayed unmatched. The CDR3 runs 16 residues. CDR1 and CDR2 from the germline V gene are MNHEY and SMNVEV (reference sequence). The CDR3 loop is CASSEGLAGLQETQYF. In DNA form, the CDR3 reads TGTGCCAGCAGTGAGGGACTAGCGGGCCTACAAGAGACCCAGTACTTC.

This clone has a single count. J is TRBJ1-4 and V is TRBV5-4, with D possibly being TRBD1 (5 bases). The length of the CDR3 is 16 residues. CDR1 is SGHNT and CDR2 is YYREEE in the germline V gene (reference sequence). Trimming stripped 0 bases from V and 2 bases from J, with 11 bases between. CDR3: CASSLDAGRTNEKLFF. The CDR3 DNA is TGTGCCAGCAGCTTGGACGCAGGGAGGACTAATGAAAAACTGTTTTTT.

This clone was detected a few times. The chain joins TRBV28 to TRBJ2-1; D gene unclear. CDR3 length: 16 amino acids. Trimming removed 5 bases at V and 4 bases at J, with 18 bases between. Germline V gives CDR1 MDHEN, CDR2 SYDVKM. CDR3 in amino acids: CASSEEAYYGYNEQFF. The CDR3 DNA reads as TGTGCCAGCAGTGAAGAAGCGTACTACGGGTACAATGAGCAGTTCTTC.

The CDR3 protein is CASSSGRGDEQFF. CDR3 coding DNA: TGTGCCAGCAGTTCCGGACGGGGGGATGAGCAGTTCTTC. The chain carries TRBV27 and TRBJ2-1, with 7 bases lining up with TRBD2. The V gene end was trimmed by 4 bases and the J gene end by 8 bases; junction bases not matched to a gene: 5. Germline loops: CDR1 MNHEY, CDR2 SMNVEV (reference sequence). The CDR3 runs 13 residues.

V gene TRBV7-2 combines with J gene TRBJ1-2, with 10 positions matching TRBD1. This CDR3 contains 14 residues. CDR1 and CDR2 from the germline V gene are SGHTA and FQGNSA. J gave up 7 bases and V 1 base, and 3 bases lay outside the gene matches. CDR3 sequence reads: CASSLGTGGSGYTF. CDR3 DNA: TGTGCCAGCAGCTTAGGGACAGGGGGTAGTGGCTACACCTTC.

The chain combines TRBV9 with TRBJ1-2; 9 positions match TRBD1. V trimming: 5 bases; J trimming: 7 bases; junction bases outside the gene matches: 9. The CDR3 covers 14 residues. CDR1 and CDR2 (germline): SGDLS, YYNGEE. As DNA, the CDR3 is TGTGCCAGCAGGGAGGGACAGGGTGTCTCTGGCTACACCTTC. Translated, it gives CASREGQGVSGYTF.

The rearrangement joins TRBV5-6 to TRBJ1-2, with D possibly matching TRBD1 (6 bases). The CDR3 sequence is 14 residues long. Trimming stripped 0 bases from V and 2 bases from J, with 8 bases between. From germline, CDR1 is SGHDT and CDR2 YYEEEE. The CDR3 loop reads CASSLGTVNYGYTF. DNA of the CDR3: TGTGCCAGCAGCTTGGGGACAGTGAACTATGGCTACACCTTC.

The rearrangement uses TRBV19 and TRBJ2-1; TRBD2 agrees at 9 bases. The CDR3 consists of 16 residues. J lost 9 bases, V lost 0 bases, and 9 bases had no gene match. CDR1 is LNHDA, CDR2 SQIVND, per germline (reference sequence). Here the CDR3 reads CASSIDRAGGGGEQFF. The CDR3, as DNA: TGTGCCAGTAGTATAGATCGAGCGGGAGGCGGGGGTGAGCAGTTCTTC.

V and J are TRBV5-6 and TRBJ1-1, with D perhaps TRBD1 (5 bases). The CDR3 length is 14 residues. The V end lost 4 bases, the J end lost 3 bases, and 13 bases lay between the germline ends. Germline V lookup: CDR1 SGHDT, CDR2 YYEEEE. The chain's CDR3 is CASSRRVRDTEAFF. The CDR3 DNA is TGTGCCAGCAGCCGCAGGGTGCGTGACACTGAAGCTTTCTTT. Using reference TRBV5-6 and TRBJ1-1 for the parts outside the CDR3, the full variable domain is DAGVTQSPTHLIKTRGQQVTLRCSPKSGHDTVSWYQQALGQGPQFIFQYYEEEERQRGNFPDRFSGHQFPNYSSELNVNALLLGDSALYLCASSRRVRDTEAFFGQGTRLTVV.

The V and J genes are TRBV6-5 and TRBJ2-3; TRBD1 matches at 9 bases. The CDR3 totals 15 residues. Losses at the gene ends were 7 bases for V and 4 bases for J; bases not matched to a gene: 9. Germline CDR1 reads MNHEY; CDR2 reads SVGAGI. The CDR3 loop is CASTPTGGGPDTQYF. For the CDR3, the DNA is TGTGCCAGCACCCCGACAGGGGGAGGGCCAGATACGCAGTATTTT.

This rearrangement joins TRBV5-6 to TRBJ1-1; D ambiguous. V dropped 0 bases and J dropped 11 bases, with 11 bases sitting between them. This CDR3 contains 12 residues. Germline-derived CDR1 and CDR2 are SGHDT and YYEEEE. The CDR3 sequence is CASSLGSGKAFF. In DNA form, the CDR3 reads TGTGCCAGCAGCTTGGGGTCGGGTAAGGCTTTCTTT.

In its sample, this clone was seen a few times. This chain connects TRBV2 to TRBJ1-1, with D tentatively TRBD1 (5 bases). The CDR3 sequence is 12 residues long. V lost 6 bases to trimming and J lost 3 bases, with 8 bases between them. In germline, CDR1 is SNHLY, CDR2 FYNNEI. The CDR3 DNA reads TGTGCCAGCAGCCAGGGTTACACTGAAGCTTTCTTT. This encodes CASSQGYTEAFF.

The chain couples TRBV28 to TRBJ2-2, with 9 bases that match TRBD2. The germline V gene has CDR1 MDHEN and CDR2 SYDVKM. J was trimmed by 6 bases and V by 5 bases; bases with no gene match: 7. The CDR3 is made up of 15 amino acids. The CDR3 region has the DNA TGTGCCAGCAGTGCCCCAGCGGGAGGAGCCGGGGAGCTGTTTTTT. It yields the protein CASSAPAGGAGELFF.

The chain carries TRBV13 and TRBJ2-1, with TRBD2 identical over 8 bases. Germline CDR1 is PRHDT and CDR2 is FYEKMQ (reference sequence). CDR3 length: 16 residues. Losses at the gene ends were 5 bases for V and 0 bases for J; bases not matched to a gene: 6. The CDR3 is CASSNLAGSSYNEQFF. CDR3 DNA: TGTGCCAGCAGCAATTTAGCGGGGAGCTCCTACAATGAGCAGTTCTTC.

The CDR3 sequence: CASSRPLPGGRAPEAFF. The CDR3, as DNA: TGCGCCAGCAGCCGACCCCTCCCAGGGGGCCGGGCCCCTGAAGCTTTCTTT. The chain has TRBV5-1 and TRBJ1-1, with 8 bases identical to TRBD1. With V trimmed by 4 bases and J by 6 bases, 17 bases remained unmatched. CDR3 length: 17 amino acids. CDR1 is SGHRS and CDR2 is YFSETQ in the germline V gene.

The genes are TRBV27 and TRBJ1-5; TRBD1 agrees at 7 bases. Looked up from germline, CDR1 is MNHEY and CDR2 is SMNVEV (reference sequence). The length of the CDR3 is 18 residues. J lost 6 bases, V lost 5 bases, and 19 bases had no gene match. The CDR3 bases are TGTGCCAGCAGTCTAAAAGACCCCGAGGGGGCAGGAATTCAGCCCCAGCATTTT. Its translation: CASSLKDPEGAGIQPQHF.

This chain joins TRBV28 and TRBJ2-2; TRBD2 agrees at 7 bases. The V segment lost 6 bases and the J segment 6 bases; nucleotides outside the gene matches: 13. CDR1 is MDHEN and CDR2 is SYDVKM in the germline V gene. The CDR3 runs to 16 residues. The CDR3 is CASRTPTRGSAGELFF. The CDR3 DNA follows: TGTGCCAGCAGAACCCCGACCCGCGGGAGTGCCGGGGAGCTGTTTTTT.

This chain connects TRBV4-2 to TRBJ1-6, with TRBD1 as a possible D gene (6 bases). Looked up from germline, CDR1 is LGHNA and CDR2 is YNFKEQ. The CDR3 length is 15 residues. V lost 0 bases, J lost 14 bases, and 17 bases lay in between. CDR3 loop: CASSQDRQAQGSLHF. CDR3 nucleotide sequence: TGTGCCAGCAGCCAAGATCGACAGGCCCAGGGATCCCTCCACTTT.

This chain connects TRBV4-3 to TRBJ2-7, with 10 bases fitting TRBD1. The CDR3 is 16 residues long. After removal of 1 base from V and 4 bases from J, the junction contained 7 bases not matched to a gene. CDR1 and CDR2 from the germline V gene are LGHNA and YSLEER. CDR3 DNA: TGCGCCAGCAGCCAAGCTGCCTCGGGACAGGGGTACGAGCAGTACTTC. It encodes CASSQAASGQGYEQYF.

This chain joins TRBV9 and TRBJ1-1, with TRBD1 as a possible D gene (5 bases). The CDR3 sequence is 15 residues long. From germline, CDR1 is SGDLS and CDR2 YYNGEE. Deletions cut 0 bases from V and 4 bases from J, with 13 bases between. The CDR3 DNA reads TGTGCCAGCAGCGTAGGGGGGGGTTCGAGCACTGAAGCTTTCTTT. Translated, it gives CASSVGGGSSTEAFF.

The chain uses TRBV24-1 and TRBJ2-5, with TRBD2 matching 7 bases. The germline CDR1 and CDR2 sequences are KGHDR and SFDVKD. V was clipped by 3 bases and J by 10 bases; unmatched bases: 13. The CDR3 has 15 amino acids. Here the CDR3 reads CATSDPRGGGIVQYF. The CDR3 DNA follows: TGTGCCACCAGTGATCCACGGGGCGGGGGTATTGTCCAGTACTTC.

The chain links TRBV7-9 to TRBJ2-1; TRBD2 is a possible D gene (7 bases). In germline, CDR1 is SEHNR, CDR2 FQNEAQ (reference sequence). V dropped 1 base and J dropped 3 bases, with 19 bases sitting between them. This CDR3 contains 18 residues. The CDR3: CASSLVSGGFGYYNEQFF. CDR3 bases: TGTGCCAGCAGCTTAGTTTCGGGGGGCTTCGGCTACTACAATGAGCAGTTCTTC.

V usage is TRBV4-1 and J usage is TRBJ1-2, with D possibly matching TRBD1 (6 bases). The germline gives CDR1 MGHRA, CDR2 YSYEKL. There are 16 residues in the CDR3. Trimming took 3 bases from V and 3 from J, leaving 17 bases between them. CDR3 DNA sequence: TGCGCCAGCAGCCAGCGAGGGGGGGCTAATGACTATGGCTACACCTTC. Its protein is CASSQRGGANDYGYTF.

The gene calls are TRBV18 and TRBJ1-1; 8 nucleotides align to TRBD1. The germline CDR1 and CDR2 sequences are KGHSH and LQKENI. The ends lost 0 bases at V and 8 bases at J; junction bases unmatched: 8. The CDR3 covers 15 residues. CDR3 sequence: CASSPPLQGVREAFF. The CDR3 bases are TGTGCCAGCTCACCACCCCTACAGGGGGTGAGGGAAGCTTTCTTT.

For the CDR3, the DNA is TGCGCCAGCAGCTCGGGACAGGGCTACGAGCAGTACTTC. Protein sequence: CASSSGQGYEQYF. This chain connects TRBV5-1 to TRBJ2-7, with 9 bases aligning to TRBD1. The germline CDR1 and CDR2 sequences are SGHRS and YFSETQ. The V gene end was trimmed by 3 bases and the J gene end by 3 bases; junction bases not matched to a gene: 1. This CDR3 region has 13 residues. The entire variable domain, with the rest obtained from reference TRBV5-1 and TRBJ2-7, is as follows: KAGVTQTPRYLIKTRGQQVTLSCSPISGHRSVSWYQQTPGQGLQFLFEYFSETQRNKGNFPGRFSGRQFSNSRSEMNVSTLELGDSALYLCASSSGQGYEQYFGPGTRLTVT.

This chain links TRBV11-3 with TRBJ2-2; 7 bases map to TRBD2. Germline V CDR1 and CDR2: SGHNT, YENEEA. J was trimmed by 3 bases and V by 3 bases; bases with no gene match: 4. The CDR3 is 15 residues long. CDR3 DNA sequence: TGTGCCAGCAGCTTTTTGGCGGGAGACACCGGGGAGCTGTTTTTT. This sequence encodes CASSFLAGDTGELFF. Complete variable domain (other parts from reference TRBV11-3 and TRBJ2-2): EAGVVQSPRYKIIEKKQPVAFWCNPISGHNTLYWYLQNLGQGPELLIRYENEEAVDDSQLPKDRFSAERLKGVDSTLKIQPAELGDSAVYLCASSFLAGDTGELFFGEGSRLTVL.